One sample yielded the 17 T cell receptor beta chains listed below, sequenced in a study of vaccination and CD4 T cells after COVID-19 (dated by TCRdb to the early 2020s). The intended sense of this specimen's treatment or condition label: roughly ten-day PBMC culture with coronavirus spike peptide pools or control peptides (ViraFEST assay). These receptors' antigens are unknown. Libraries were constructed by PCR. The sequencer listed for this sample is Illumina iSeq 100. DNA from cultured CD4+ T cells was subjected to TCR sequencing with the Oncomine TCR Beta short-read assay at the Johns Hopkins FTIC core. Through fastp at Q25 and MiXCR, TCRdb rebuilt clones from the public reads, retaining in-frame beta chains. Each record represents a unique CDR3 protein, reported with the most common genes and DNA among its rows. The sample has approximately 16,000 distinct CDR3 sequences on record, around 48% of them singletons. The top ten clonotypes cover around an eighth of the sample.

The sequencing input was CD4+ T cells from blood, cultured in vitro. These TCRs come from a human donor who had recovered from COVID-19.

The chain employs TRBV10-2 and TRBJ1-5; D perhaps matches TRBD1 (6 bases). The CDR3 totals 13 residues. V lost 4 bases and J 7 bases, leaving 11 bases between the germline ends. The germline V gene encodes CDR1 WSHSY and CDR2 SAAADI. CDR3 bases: TGCGCCAGCAGTGCCAGGGGATCCCAGCCCCAGCATTTT. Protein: CASSARGSQPQHF.

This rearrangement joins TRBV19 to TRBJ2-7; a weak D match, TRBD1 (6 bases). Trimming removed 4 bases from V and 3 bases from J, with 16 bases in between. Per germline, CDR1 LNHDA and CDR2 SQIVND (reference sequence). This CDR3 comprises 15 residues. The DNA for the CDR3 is TGTGCCAGTAGTACGCGGGCCAGGGGCTTCTACGAGCAGTACTTC. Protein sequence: CASSTRARGFYEQYF.

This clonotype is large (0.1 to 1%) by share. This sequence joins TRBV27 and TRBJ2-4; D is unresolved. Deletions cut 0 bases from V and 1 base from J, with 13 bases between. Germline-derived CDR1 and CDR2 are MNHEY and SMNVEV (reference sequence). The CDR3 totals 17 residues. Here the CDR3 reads CASSLSTVGGAKNIQYF. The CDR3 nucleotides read TGTGCCAGCAGTTTATCTACGGTTGGTGGGGCCAAAAACATTCAGTACTTC.

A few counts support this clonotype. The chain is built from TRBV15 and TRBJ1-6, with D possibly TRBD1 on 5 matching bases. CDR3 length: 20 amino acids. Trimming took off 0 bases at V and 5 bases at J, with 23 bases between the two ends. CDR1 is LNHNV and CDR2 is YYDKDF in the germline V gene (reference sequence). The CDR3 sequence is CATSRDSLRGTTLNNSPLHF. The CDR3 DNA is TGTGCCACCAGCAGAGATTCACTTAGGGGCACGACCCTTAATAATTCACCCCTCCACTTT.

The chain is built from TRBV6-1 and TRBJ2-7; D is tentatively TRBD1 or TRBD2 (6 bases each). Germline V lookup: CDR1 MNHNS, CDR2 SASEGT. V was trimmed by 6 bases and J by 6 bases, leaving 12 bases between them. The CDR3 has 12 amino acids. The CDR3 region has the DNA TGTGCCAGCAGACCCGAGGGGGGCGAGCAGTACTTC. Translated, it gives CASRPEGGEQYF.

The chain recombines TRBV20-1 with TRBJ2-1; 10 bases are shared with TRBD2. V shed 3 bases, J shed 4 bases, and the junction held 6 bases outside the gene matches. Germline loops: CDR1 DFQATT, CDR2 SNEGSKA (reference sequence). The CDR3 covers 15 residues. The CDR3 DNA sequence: TGCAGTGCTAGGGCTAGCGGGGGCCGATACAATGAGCAGTTCTTC. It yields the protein CSARASGGRYNEQFF.

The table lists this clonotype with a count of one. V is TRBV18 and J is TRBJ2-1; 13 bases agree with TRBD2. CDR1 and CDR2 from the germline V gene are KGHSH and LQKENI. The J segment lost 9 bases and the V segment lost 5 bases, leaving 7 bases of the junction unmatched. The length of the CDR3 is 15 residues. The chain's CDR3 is CASSGGLAGEVEQFF. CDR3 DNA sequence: TGTGCCAGCTCAGGCGGACTAGCGGGAGAGGTTGAGCAGTTCTTC. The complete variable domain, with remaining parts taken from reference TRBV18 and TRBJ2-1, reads NAGVMQNPRHLVRRRGQEARLRCSPMKGHSHVYWYRQLPEEGLKFMVYLQKENIIDESGMPKERFSAEFPKEGPSILRIQQVVRGDSAAYFCASSGGLAGEVEQFFGPGTRLTVL.

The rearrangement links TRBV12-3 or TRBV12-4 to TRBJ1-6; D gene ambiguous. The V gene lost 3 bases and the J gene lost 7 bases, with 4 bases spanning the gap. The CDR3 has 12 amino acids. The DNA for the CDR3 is TGTGCCAGCAGTTTGTGGAATTCACCCCTCCACTTT. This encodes CASSLWNSPLHF.

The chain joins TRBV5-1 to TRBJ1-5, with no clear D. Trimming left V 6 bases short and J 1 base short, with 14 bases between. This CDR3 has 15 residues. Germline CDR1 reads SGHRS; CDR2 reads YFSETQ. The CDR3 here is CASTISPASNQPQHF. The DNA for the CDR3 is TGCGCCAGCACGATATCCCCCGCCAGCAATCAGCCCCAGCATTTT.

CDR3 sequence (DNA): TGCAGTGGGATGGGCAGGGGGCGTACTGAAGCTTTCTTT. The encoded protein is CSGMGRGRTEAFF. The chain employs TRBV20-1 and TRBJ1-1, with 8 bases lining up with TRBD1. The germline CDR1 and CDR2 sequences are DFQATT and SNEGSKA (reference sequence). The CDR3 has 13 residues. V gave up 7 bases and J gave up 5 bases; unmatched junction bases: 9.

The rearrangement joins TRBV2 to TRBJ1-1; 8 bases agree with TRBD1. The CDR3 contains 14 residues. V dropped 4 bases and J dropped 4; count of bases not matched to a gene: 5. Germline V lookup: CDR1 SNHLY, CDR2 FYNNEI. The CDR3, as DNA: TGTGCCAGCAGTGGGACAGGGAGGGTCACTGAAGCTTTCTTT. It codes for CASSGTGRVTEAFF.

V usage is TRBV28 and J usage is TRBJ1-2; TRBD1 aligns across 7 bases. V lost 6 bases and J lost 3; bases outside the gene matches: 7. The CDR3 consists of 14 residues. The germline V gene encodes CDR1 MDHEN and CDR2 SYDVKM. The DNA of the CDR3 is TGTGCCAGCAGAACGACAGGGTTCGACTATGGCTACACCTTC. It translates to CASRTTGFDYGYTF.

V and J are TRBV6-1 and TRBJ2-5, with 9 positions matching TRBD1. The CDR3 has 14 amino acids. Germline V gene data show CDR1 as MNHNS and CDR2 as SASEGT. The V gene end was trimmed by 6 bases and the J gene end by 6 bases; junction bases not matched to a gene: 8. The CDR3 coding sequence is TGTGCCAGCAGCCCGGGACAGGGTAGAAAGACCCAGTACTTC. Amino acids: CASSPGQGRKTQYF.

CDR3 residues: CATSQPGQGSTDTQYF. In DNA form, the CDR3 reads TGTGCCACCAGCCAACCGGGACAGGGGAGCACAGATACGCAGTATTTT. The V call is TRBV24-1, the J call TRBJ2-3; the match to TRBD1 covers 10 bases. The CDR3 runs to 16 residues. J gave up 0 bases and V 7 bases, and 6 bases lay outside the gene matches. The germline V gene has CDR1 KGHDR and CDR2 SFDVKD.

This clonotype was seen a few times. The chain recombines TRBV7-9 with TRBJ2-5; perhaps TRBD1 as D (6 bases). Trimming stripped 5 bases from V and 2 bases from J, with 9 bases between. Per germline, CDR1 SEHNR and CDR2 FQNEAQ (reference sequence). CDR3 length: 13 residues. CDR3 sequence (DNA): TGTGCCAGCAGCCGGACAGTACAAGAGACCCAGTACTTC. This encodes CASSRTVQETQYF.

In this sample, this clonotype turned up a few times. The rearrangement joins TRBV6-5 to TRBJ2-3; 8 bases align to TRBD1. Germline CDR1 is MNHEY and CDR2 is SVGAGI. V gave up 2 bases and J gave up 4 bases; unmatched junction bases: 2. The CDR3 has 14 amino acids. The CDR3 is CASSYPTGADTQYF. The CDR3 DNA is TGTGCCAGCAGTTACCCGACAGGGGCAGATACGCAGTATTTT.

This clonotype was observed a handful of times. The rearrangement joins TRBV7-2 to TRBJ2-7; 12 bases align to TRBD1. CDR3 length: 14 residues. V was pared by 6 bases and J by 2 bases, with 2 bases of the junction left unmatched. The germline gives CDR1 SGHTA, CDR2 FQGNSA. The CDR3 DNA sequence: TGTGCCAGCAGTCGGGACAGGGGGCCCTACGAGCAGTACTTC. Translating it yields CASSRDRGPYEQYF.